Listed here are 24 T cell receptor beta chains from one sample, sequenced in a study of CD8+ T cells in alopecia areata. After isolation, RNA underwent reverse transcription to generate cDNA as the sequencing template. Generated by immunoSEQ multiplex PCR, the TCRdb table keeps only in-frame clones and is missing some. The table records approximately 30,000 clones, about two thirds of them present only once. The sequenced material came from NKG2D-high CD8+ T cells sorted from blood. Receptors were obtained from a human donor with alopecia areata.

The V call is TRBV19, the J call TRBJ2-1; TRBD2 is a possible D gene (5 bases). Per the germline V gene, CDR1 is LNHDA and CDR2 is SQIVND (reference sequence). CDR3 size: 13 residues. CDR3 in DNA: TGTGCTAGCGCTAGCTACTCCTACAATGAGCAGTTCTTC. Protein product: CASASYSYNEQFF. The whole variable domain, remainder taken from reference TRBV19 and TRBJ2-1, is DGGITQSPKYLFRKEGQNVTLSCEQNLNHDAMYWYRQDPGQGLRLIYYSQIVNDFQKGDIAEGYSVSREKKESFPLTVTSAQKNPTAFYLCASASYSYNEQFFGPGTRLTVL.

The chain uses TRBV5-1 and TRBJ2-1; 9 bases are a match to TRBD1. The CDR3 spans 16 residues. The V and J ends lost 2 bases and 4 bases, in that order; junction bases with no gene match: 7. CDR1 SGHRS and CDR2 YFSETQ come from the germline V gene. This chain's CDR3 is CASSFSGTGKYNEQFF. In DNA, the CDR3 is TGCGCCAGCAGCTTCTCCGGGACAGGGAAGTACAATGAGCAGTTCTTC.

The V gene is TRBV28, the J gene TRBJ2-5; maybe TRBD1 (6 bases). The germline gives CDR1 MDHEN, CDR2 SYDVKM. CDR3 length: 15 amino acids. Trimming removed 4 bases from V and 3 bases from J, with 15 bases in between. In DNA, the CDR3 is TGTGCCAGCAGTTGGGTTCTGACAGGAAAAGAGACCCAGTACTTC. Its translation is CASSWVLTGKETQYF. The full variable domain, with the rest looked up from reference TRBV28 and TRBJ2-5, is DVKVTQSSRYLVKRTGEKVFLECVQDMDHENMFWYRQDPGLGLRLIYFSYDVKMKEKGDIPEGYSVSREKKERFSLILESASTNQTSMYLCASSWVLTGKETQYFGPGTRLLVL.

The chain is built from TRBV6-6 and TRBJ2-5; possible D gene TRBD2, 6 bases. Germline V lookup: CDR1 MNHNY, CDR2 SVGAGI (reference sequence). The CDR3 sequence is 15 residues long. Trimming left V 1 base short and J 2 bases short, with 11 bases between. In DNA form, the CDR3 reads TGTGCCAGCAGTTACTTAGCGGAGAATCAAGAGACCCAGTACTTC. It specifies CASSYLAENQETQYF.

This chain uses TRBV30 with TRBJ1-2; 9 bases map to TRBD1. J gave up 3 bases and V 6 bases, and 14 bases lay outside the gene matches. The germline V gene encodes CDR1 GTSNPN and CDR2 SVGIG (reference sequence). The CDR3 totals 16 residues. CDR3 nucleotides: TGTGCCTGCCGATACTGGAACAGGGGGCAGCACTATGGCTACACCTTC. Translating it yields CACRYWNRGQHYGYTF.

This chain connects TRBV7-9 to TRBJ2-1, with TRBD2 identical over 9 bases. Germline V gene data show CDR1 as SEHNR and CDR2 as FQNEAQ (reference sequence). V gave up 2 bases and J gave up 10 bases; unmatched junction bases: 9. The CDR3 is 15 amino acids. For the CDR3, the DNA is TGTGCCAGCAGCTTACTAGCGGGGAGTACGGGCGAGCAGTTCTTC. Residues: CASSLLAGSTGEQFF.

V gene TRBV5-1 combines with J gene TRBJ1-4; 8 nucleotides align to TRBD1. The CDR3 spans 15 residues. Germline CDR1 reads SGHRS; CDR2 reads YFSETQ. V shed 5 bases, J shed 8 bases, and the junction held 11 bases outside the gene matches. The DNA of the CDR3 is TGCGCCAGCAGGGGACAGGACCCACCTGTGGAAAAACTGTTTTTT. It is translated as CASRGQDPPVEKLFF.

J is TRBJ2-7 and V is TRBV5-1; a possible D gene is TRBD2 (5 bases). The CDR3 totals 15 residues. Germline-derived CDR1 and CDR2 are SGHRS and YFSETQ. The germline V and J ends were trimmed by 4 bases and 3 bases, with 17 bases remaining between them. CDR3 loop: CASSHSEGFGYEQYF. CDR3 in DNA: TGCGCCAGCAGCCATTCAGAGGGATTCGGCTACGAGCAGTACTTC.

The J gene is TRBJ1-1, the V gene TRBV4-2; D perhaps matches TRBD1 (6 bases). There are 15 residues in the CDR3. Between the trimmed V and J ends, which lost 2 bases and 1 base, there was a span of 11 bases. Per the germline V gene, CDR1 is LGHNA and CDR2 is YNFKEQ. As DNA, the CDR3 is TGTGCCAGCAGCCAAATTTCAGGGGAGAACACTGAAGCTTTCTTT. Translation gives CASSQISGENTEAFF.

This clone was observed a handful of times. V is TRBV7-9 and J is TRBJ2-5; D is unclear. The V end lost 2 bases, the J end lost 5 bases, and 9 bases lay between the germline ends. Germline V gene lookup returns CDR1 SEHNR and CDR2 FQNEAQ (reference sequence). CDR3 length: 13 residues. CDR3 DNA: TGTGCCAGCAGCTTAATCACGGTTGAGACCCAGTACTTC. It yields the protein CASSLITVETQYF.

This chain connects TRBV28 to TRBJ1-5; 7 bases map to TRBD1. The CDR3 has 16 residues. J lost 3 bases, V lost 2 bases, and 7 bases had no gene match. CDR1 is MDHEN, CDR2 SYDVKM, per germline. The CDR3: CASSLDREMNNQPQHF. CDR3 nucleotides: TGTGCCAGCAGTTTAGACAGGGAGATGAACAATCAGCCCCAGCATTTT.

This clone was observed a single time. The chain is built from TRBV2 and TRBJ1-5; no clear D gene. The CDR3 is 14 residues long. Germline V gene lookup returns CDR1 SNHLY and CDR2 FYNNEI. V was pared by 2 bases and J by 3 bases, with 8 bases between. CDR3 DNA sequence: TGTGCCAGCAGTGAACCAGGTGCCAATCAGCCCCAGCATTTT. Translating gives CASSEPGANQPQHF.

This clone showed up just a few times. The V call is TRBV30, the J call TRBJ2-7; 7 positions match TRBD1. V shed 2 bases and J 4 bases; nucleotides not matched to a gene: 2. Per germline, CDR1 GTSNPN and CDR2 SVGIG (reference sequence). The CDR3 covers 12 residues. This CDR3 is CAWSRTGYEQYF. CDR3 sequence (DNA): TGTGCCTGGAGTAGGACAGGATACGAGCAGTACTTC.

The chain is built from TRBV2 and TRBJ2-3; weak D call: TRBD1 (5 bases). V was cut by 4 bases and J by 0 bases, with 11 bases left in between. Germline CDR1 and CDR2: SNHLY and FYNNEI. This CDR3 has 15 amino acids. This CDR3 reads CASSGDRMSTDTQYF. CDR3 DNA sequence: TGTGCCAGCAGTGGCGACAGAATGAGCACAGATACGCAGTATTTT.

This chain joins TRBV6-5 and TRBJ2-5; 9 positions agree with TRBD1. The CDR3 runs 15 residues. The ends lost 0 bases at V and 5 bases at J; junction bases unmatched: 4. Germline values: CDR1 MNHEY, CDR2 SVGAGI. The CDR3 sequence: CASSYSGTGRETQYF. CDR3 nucleotide sequence: TGTGCCAGCAGTTACTCGGGGACAGGGCGGGAGACCCAGTACTTC.

This chain joins TRBV27 and TRBJ2-1; 11 bases align to TRBD2. The CDR3 spans 15 residues. CDR1 and CDR2 from the germline V gene are MNHEY and SMNVEV (reference sequence). Trimming took 2 bases from V and 7 from J; bases not matched to a gene: 4. The CDR3 DNA is TGTGCCAGCAGTTTAACTAGCGGGAGTCCGAATGAGCAGTTCTTC. The encoded protein is CASSLTSGSPNEQFF.

The chain combines TRBV2 with TRBJ2-1; D tentatively fits TRBD1 or TRBD2 (10 bases each). V was clipped by 6 bases and J by 7 bases, with 25 bases between them. The CDR3 is made up of 17 amino acids. Germline CDR1 and CDR2: SNHLY and FYNNEI. CDR3 protein: CASRRQGAAGGPNEQFF. The CDR3, as DNA: TGTGCCAGCAGGAGACAGGGGGCAGCGGGAGGGCCGAATGAGCAGTTCTTC.

V usage is TRBV12-2 and J usage is TRBJ2-7; the D segment call TRBD2 is taken from the table without a DNA check. TRBV12-2 is assigned pseudogene status. The CDR3 has 17 residues. This chain's CDR3 is CASRPINGSSGPYEQYF. The CDR3 bases are TGTGCAAGTCGCCCGATAAACGGGTCTAGCGGGCCCTACGAGCAGTACTTC.

The J gene is TRBJ2-1, the V gene TRBV27, with D perhaps being TRBD1 or TRBD2 (5 bases each). V lost 2 bases to trimming and J lost 8 bases, with 16 bases between them. The CDR3 is 15 residues long. Looked up from germline, CDR1 is MNHEY and CDR2 is SMNVEV (reference sequence). This CDR3 is CASSLSPGRDHEQFF. The CDR3 DNA follows: TGTGCCAGCAGTTTAAGTCCCGGCAGGGACCATGAGCAGTTCTTC.

The V call is TRBV6-5, the J call TRBJ1-5, with D tentatively TRBD1 (6 bases). V lost 8 bases, J lost 7 bases, and 18 bases lay in between. The CDR3 length is 14 residues. The germline gives CDR1 MNHEY, CDR2 SVGAGI. CDR3 in DNA: TGTGCCAGCGGATTGACGGGGGGCGTGCAGCCCCAGCATTTT. It encodes CASGLTGGVQPQHF.

The chain couples TRBV27 to TRBJ1-6, with 7 bases fitting TRBD1. The germline V gene encodes CDR1 MNHEY and CDR2 SMNVEV (reference sequence). J lost 8 bases, V lost 5 bases, and 9 bases had no gene match. The CDR3 runs 15 residues. The CDR3 nucleotides are TGTGCCAGCAGTCCACGACAGGGAGGTTATTCACCCCTCCACTTT. Translating gives CASSPRQGGYSPLHF.

The rearrangement links TRBV7-9 to TRBJ2-7, with D possibly being TRBD1 (5 bases). This CDR3 has 16 residues. V shed 5 bases and J shed 6 bases, with 23 bases lying between them. Germline-derived CDR1 and CDR2 are SEHNR and FQNEAQ (reference sequence). The DNA for the CDR3 is TGTGCCAGCAGCCCTTCCGTCGGACCCCCAGGGTCCGAGCAGTACTTC. Its translation is CASSPSVGPPGSEQYF.

This clone came up a few times. The V call is TRBV6-6, the J call TRBJ2-7, with TRBD1 as a possible D gene (6 bases). The V gene's germline CDR1 is MNHNY and CDR2 SVGAGI (reference sequence). Trimming pared 6 bases from V and 2 bases from J, leaving 8 bases between. The length of the CDR3 is 12 residues. CDR3 sequence: CASSNRAYEQYF. The CDR3 region has the DNA TGTGCCAGCAGCAACAGGGCCTACGAGCAGTACTTC.

This clone turned up a few times. This rearrangement joins TRBV16 to TRBJ2-4; 9 bases align to TRBD2. V was clipped by 3 bases and J by 7 bases; unmatched bases: 4. Germline V lookup: CDR1 KGHSY, CDR2 FQNENV. The CDR3 covers 14 residues. CDR3 bases: TGTGCCAGCAGCCAGGGACTAGCCGCCAACATTCAGTACTTC. It specifies CASSQGLAANIQYF.